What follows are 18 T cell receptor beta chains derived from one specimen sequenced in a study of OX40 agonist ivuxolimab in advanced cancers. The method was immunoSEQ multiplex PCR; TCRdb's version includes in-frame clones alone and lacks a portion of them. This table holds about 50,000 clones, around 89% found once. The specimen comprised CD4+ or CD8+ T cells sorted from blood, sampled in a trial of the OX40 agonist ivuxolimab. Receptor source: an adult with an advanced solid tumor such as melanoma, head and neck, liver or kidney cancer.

CDR3 loop: CASGDDHSYEQYF. Written as DNA, the CDR3 is TGTGCCAGTGGGGATGATCACTCCTACGAGCAGTACTTC. The chain has TRBV6-1 and TRBJ2-7; D uncertain. V lost 9 bases and J 0 bases, leaving 12 bases between the germline ends. Germline CDR1 and CDR2: MNHNS and SASEGT. The CDR3 is 13 residues long.

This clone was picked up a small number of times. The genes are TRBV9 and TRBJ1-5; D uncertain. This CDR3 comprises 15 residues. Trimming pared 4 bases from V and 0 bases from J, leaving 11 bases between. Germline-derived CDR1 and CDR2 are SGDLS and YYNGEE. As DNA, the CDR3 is TGTGCCAGCAGCCCCAGCTCAATTAGCAATCAGCCCCAGCATTTT. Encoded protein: CASSPSSISNQPQHF.

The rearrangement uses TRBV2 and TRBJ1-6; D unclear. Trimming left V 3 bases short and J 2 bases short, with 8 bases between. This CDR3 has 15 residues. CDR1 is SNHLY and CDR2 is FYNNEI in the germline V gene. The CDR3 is CASSDSSTYNSPLHF. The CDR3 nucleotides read TGTGCCAGCAGTGACAGTTCCACCTATAATTCACCCCTCCACTTT.

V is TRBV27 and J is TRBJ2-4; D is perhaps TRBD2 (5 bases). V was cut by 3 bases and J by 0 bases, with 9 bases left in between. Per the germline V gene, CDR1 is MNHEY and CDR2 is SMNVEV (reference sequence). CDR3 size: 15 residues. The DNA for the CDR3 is TGTGCCAGCAGTTTTCGTGGAGGAGCCAAAAACATTCAGTACTTC. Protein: CASSFRGGAKNIQYF.

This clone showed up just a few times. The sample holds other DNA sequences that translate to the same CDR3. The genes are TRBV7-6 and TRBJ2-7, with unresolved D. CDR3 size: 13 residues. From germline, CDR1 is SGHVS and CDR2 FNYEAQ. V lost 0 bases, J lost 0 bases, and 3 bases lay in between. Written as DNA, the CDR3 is TGTGCCAGCAGCTTAGCCAGCTCCTACGAGCAGTACTTC. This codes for CASSLASSYEQYF.

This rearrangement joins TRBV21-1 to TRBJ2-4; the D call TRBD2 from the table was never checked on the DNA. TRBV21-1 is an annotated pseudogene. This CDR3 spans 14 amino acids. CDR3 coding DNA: TGTGCCAGCACGGGTCACCAAGCCAAAAACATTCAGTACTTC. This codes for CASTGHQAKNIQYF.

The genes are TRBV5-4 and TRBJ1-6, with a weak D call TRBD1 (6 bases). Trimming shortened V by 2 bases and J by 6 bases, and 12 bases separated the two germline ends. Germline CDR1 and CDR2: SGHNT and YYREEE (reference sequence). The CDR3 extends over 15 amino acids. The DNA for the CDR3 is TGTGCCAGCAGCTTTAACAGGGCCCCTAATTCACCCCTCCACTTT. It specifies CASSFNRAPNSPLHF.

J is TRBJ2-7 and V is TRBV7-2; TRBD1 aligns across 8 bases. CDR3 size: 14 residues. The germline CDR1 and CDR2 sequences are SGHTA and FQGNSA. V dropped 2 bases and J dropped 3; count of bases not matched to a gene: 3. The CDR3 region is CASSLSGGFYEQYF. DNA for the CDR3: TGTGCCAGCAGCTTATCAGGGGGCTTCTACGAGCAGTACTTC.

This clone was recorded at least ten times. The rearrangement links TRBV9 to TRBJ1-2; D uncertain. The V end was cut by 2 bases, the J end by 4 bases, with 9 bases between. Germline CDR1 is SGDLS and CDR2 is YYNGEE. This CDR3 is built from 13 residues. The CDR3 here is CASSVTEAYGYTF. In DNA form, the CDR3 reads TGTGCCAGCAGCGTTACCGAGGCCTATGGCTACACCTTC.

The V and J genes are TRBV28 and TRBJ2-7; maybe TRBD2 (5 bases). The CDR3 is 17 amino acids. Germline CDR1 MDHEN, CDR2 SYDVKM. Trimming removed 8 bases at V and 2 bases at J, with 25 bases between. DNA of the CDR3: TGTGCCAGCGGTGCGTCGGGTGGTGGTAGCGTGGCCTACGAGCAGTACTTC. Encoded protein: CASGASGGGSVAYEQYF.

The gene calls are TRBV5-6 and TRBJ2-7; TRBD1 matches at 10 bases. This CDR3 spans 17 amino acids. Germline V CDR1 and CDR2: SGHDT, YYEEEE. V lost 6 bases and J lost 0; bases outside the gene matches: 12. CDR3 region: CASKEISGQGTSYEQYF. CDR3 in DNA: TGTGCCAGCAAGGAGATTTCGGGACAGGGGACCTCCTACGAGCAGTACTTC.

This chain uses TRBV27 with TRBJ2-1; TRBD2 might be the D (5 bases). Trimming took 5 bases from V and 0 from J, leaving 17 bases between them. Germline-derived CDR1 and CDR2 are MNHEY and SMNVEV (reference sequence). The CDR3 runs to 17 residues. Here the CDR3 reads CASSQIGELISYNEQFF. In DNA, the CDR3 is TGTGCCAGCAGTCAAATCGGGGAGTTGATCTCCTACAATGAGCAGTTCTTC.

In nucleotides, the CDR3 is TGTGCCAGCAGCTTGGTGGGCGGGGGAACCTACAATGAGCAGTTCTTC. Protein: CASSLVGGGTYNEQFF. The rearrangement links TRBV5-6 to TRBJ2-1; 7 nucleotides align to TRBD2. V lost 0 bases to trimming and J lost 2 bases; unmatched junction nucleotides: 5. The germline V gene has CDR1 SGHDT and CDR2 YYEEEE. This CDR3 is 16 amino acids long. The full variable domain, with the rest looked up from reference TRBV5-6 and TRBJ2-1, is DAGVTQSPTHLIKTRGQQVTLRCSPKSGHDTVSWYQQALGQGPQFIFQYYEEEERQRGNFPDRFSGHQFPNYSSELNVNALLLGDSALYLCASSLVGGGTYNEQFFGPGTRLTVL.

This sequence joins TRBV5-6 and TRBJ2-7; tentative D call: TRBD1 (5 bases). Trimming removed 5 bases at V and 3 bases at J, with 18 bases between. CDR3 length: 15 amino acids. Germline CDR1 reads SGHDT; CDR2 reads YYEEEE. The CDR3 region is CASSPDTTQGYEQYF. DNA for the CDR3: TGTGCCAGCAGTCCCGACACCACCCAGGGCTACGAGCAGTACTTC.

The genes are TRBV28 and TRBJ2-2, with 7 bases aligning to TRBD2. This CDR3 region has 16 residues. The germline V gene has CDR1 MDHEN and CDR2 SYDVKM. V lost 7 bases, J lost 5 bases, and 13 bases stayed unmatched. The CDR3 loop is CASTLRGGSVTGELFF. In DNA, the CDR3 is TGTGCCAGCACTCTAAGGGGAGGGAGTGTAACCGGGGAGCTGTTTTTT.

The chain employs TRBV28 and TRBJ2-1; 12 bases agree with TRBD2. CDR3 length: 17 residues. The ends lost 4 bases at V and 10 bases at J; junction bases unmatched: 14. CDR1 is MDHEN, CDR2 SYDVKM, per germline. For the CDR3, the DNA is TGTGCCAGCAGTTCCCTCTTGACTAGCGGGAGCGGGCTAGAGCAGTTCTTC. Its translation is CASSSLLTSGSGLEQFF. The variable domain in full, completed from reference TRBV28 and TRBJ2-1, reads DVKVTQSSRYLVKRTGEKVFLECVQDMDHENMFWYRQDPGLGLRLIYFSYDVKMKEKGDIPEGYSVSREKKERFSLILESASTNQTSMYLCASSSLLTSGSGLEQFFGPGTRLTVL.

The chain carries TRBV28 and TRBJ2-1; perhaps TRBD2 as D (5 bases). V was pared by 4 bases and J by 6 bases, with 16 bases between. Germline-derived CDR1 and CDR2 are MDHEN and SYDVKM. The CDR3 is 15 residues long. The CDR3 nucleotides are TGTGCCAGCAGTTCACGGGGTAGTACGCGCAATGAGCAGTTCTTC. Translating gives CASSSRGSTRNEQFF. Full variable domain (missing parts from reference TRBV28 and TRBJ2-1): DVKVTQSSRYLVKRTGEKVFLECVQDMDHENMFWYRQDPGLGLRLIYFSYDVKMKEKGDIPEGYSVSREKKERFSLILESASTNQTSMYLCASSSRGSTRNEQFFGPGTRLTVL.

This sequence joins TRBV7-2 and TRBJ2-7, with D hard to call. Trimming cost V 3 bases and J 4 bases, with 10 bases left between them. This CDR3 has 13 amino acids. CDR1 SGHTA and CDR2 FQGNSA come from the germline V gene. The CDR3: CASSFADRYEQYF. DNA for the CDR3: TGTGCCAGCAGCTTTGCCGATCGATACGAGCAGTACTTC.